The following is a T cell receptor beta chain sequence with its context. This record belongs to a study of blood T cell repertoires in COVID-19. Study overall: From T cells, B-cell-depleted T cells, or PBMCs came the material, which was cDNA or gDNA.

Some clones are missing from TCRdb's copy, which holds only in-frame ones; the method was immunoSEQ multiplex PCR. Here the sample spans under 200,000 clones, over 80% being singletons. CDR3 length: 15 amino acids. V was cut by 8 bases and J by 3 bases, with 20 bases left in between. Germline V gene lookup returns CDR1 MNHEY and CDR2 SMNVEV (reference sequence). Participants were aged about 18 to 95 years, lived in 20 to 30 US areas, and enrolled virtually. Donors in Cohort 3 counted as recovered after two negative PCRs, clearance, or symptom resolution. The chain is built from TRBV27 and TRBJ2-7; maybe TRBD2 (7 bases). Material: PBMCs or T cells enriched from blood (not recorded which). This TCR was sampled from a woman in her sixties who had recovered from COVID-19. DNA for the CDR3: TGTGCCAGCTCACATTCGGGGGGCAGTGTCTACGAGCAGTACTTC. Its translation is CASSHSGGSVYEQYF.